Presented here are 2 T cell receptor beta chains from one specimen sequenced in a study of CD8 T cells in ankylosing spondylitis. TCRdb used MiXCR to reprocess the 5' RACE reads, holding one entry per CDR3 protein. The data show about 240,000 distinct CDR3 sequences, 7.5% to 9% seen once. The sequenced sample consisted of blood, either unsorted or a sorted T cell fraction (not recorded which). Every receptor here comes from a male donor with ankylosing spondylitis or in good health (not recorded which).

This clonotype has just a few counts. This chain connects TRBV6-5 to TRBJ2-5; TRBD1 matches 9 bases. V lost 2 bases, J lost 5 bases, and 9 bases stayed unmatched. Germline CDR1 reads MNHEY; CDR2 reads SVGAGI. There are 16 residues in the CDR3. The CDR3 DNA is TGTGCCAGCAGTTACACTTGGACAGGGGTGAGGGAGACCCAGTACTTC. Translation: CASSYTWTGVRETQYF.

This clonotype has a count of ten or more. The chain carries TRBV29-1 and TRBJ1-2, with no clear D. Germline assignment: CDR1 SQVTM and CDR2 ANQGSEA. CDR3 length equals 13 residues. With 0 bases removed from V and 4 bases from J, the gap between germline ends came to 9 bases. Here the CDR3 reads CSVEERAAYGYTF. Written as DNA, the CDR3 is TGCAGCGTTGAAGAGCGGGCAGCCTATGGCTACACCTTC.